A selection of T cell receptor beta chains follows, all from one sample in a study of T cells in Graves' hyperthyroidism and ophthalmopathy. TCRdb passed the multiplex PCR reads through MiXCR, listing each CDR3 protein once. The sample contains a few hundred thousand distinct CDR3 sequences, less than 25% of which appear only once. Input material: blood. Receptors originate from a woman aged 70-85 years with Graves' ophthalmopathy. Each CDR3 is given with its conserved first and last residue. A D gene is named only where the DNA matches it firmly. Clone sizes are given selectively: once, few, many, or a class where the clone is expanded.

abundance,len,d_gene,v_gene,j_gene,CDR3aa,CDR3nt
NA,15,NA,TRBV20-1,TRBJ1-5,CSARVRGASNQPQHF,TGCAGTGCTAGAGTTAGGGGGGCGAGCAATCAGCCCCAGCATTTT
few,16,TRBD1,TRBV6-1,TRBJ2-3,CASSSPQGTGTDTQYF,TGTGCCAGCAGCTCACCACAGGGGACGGGCACAGATACGCAGTATTTT
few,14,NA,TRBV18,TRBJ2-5,CASSPPASQETQYF,TGTGCCAGCTCACCACCGGCCAGCCAAGAGACCCAGTACTTC
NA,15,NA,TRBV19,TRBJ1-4,CASSTGTRSNEKLFF,TGTGCCAGTAGTACGGGGACGCGGAGTAATGAAAAACTGTTTTTT
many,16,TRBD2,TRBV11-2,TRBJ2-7,CASSPRTSGGSYEQYF,TGTGCCAGCAGCCCCAGGACTAGCGGGGGCTCCTACGAGCAGTACTTC
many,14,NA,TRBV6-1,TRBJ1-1,CASTEGKMNTEAFF,TGTGCCAGCACGGAGGGGAAAATGAACACTGAAGCTTTCTTT
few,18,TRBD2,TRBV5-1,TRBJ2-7,CASSPLIGSRETPYEQYF,TGCGCCAGCAGCCCCCTAATCGGGTCGCGGGAGACGCCCTACGAGCAGTACTTC
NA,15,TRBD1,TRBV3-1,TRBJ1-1,CASSKLIQGITEAFF,TGTGCCAGCAGCAAATTGATACAGGGGATCACTGAAGCTTTCTTT
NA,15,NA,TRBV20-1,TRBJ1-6,CSASAGRSYNSPLHF,TGCAGTGCTAGCGCAGGGCGCTCCTATAATTCACCCCTCCACTTT
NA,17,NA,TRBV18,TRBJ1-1,CASSPSSPTATNTEAFF,TGTGCCAGCTCACCTTCCTCTCCGACAGCCACTAACACTGAAGCTTTCTTT
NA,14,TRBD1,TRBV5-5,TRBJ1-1,CASTWDRPNTEAFF,TGTGCCAGCACCTGGGACAGGCCGAACACTGAAGCTTTCTTT
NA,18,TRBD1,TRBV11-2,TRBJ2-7,CASSLDRRGQGPYYEQYF,TGTGCCAGCAGCTTAGATCGGAGGGGACAGGGCCCATACTACGAGCAGTACTTC
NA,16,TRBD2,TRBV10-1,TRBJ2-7,CASSPTLAGGSYEQYF,TGCGCCAGCAGTCCCACACTAGCGGGAGGTTCCTACGAGCAGTACTTC
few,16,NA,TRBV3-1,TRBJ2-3,CASSHPSAASTDTQYF,TGTGCCAGCAGCCACCCTAGCGCTGCTAGCACAGATACGCAGTATTTT
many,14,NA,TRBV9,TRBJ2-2,CASSALGLLGELFF,TGTGCCAGCAGCGCCCTTGGGCTCCTAGGGGAGCTGTTTTTT
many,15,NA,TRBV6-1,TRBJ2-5,CASTPHGGLGETQYF,TGTGCCAGCACCCCACATGGGGGCCTCGGAGAGACCCAGTACTTC
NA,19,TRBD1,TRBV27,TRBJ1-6,CASSLRSGTGQIYNSPLHF,TGTGCCAGCAGTTTGCGATCCGGGACAGGGCAAATCTATAATTCACCCCTCCACTTT
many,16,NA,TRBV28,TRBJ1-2,CASSPIIQGFDYGYTF,TGTGCCAGCAGTCCAATCATACAGGGTTTTGATTATGGCTACACCTTC
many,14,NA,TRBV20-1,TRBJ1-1,CSARGIGTNTEAFF,TGCAGTGCTAGAGGGATCGGGACGAACACTGAAGCTTTCTTT
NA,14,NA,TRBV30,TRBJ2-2,CAWSRGIDTGELFF,TGTGCCTGGAGTCGGGGGATAGACACCGGGGAGCTGTTTTTT
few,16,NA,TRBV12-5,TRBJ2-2,CASRGRNVPNTGELFF,TGTGCTAGCCGGGGCCGGAATGTACCGAACACCGGGGAGCTGTTTTTT
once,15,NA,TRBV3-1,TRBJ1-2,CASSQDHQGNYGYTF,TGTGCCAGCAGCCAAGATCATCAGGGGAACTATGGCTACACCTTC
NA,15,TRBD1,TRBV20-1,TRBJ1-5,CSARVGTGRNQPQHF,TGCAGTGCTAGAGTGGGGACAGGAAGAAATCAGCCCCAGCATTTT
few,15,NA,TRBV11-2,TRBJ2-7,CASSLQSTVAYEQYF,TGTGCCAGCAGCCTACAATCGACTGTGGCCTACGAGCAGTACTTC
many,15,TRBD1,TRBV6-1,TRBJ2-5,CASSGNGQVQETQYF,TGTGCCAGCAGTGGGAACGGACAGGTCCAAGAGACCCAGTACTTC
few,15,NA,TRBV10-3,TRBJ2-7,CAIIRRDGSSYEQYF,TGTGCCATCATTCGGCGGGACGGGAGCTCCTACGAGCAGTACTTC
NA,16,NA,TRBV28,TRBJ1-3,CASTSAPGRRGNTIYF,TGTGCCAGCACTTCAGCCCCGGGAAGGCGGGGAAACACCATATATTTT
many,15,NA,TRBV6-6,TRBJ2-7,CASSYSYRERYEQYF,TGTGCCAGCAGTTACTCGTACAGGGAGAGGTACGAGCAGTACTTC
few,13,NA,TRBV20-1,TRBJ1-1,CSAVGQLGTEAFF,TGCAGTGCTGTTGGACAGTTGGGGACTGAAGCTTTCTTT
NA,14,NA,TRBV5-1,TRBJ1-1,CASSLTAQNTEAFF,TGCGCCAGCAGCTTGACAGCTCAGAACACTGAAGCTTTCTTT
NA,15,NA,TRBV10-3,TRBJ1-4,CAISESFSGDEKLFF,TGTGCCATCAGTGAGTCGTTTTCAGGGGATGAAAAACTGTTTTTT
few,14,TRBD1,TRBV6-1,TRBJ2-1,CATLRGPHSNEQFF,TGTGCCACCCTTAGGGGGCCTCACTCCAATGAGCAGTTCTTC
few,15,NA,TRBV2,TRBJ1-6,CASRPRQGNNSPLHF,TGTGCCAGCAGACCCCGCCAGGGAAATAATTCACCCCTCCACTTT
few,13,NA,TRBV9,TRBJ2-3,CASSAQGRNTQYF,TGTGCCAGCAGCGCACAGGGCCGCAATACGCAGTATTTT
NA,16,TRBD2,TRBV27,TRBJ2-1,CASSFFLAGGRNEQFF,TGTGCCAGCAGTTTCTTTCTAGCGGGAGGGCGTAATGAGCAGTTCTTC
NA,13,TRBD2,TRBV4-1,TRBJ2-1,CASGTSGYNEQFF,TGCGCCAGCGGGACTAGCGGTTACAATGAGCAGTTCTTC
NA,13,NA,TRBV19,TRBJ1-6,CASSIAENSPLHF,TGTGCCAGTAGTATAGCAGAAAATTCACCCCTCCACTTT